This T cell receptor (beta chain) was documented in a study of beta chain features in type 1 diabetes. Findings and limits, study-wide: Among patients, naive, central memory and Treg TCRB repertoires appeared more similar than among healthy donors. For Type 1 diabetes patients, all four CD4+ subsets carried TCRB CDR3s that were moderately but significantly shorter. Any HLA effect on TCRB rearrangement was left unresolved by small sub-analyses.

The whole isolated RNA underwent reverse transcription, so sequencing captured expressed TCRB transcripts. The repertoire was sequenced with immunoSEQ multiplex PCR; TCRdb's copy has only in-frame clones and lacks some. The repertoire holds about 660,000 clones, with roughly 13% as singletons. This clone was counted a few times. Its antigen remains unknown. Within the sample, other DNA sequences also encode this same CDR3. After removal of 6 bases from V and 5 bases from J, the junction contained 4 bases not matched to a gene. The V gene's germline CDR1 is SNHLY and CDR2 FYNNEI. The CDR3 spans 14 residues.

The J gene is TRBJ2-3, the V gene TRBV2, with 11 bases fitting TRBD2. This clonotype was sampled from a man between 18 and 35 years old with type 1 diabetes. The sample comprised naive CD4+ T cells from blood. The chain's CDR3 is CASSALAGGDTQYF. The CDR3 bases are TGTGCCAGCAGCGCTCTAGCGGGAGGAGATACGCAGTATTTT.